This TCR beta chain was sequenced during a study of blood T cell repertoires in COVID-19. Trimming stripped 7 bases from V and 5 bases from J, with 14 bases between. The germline V gene has CDR1 SGHTA and CDR2 FQGNSA. CDR3 length: 13 residues. Original methodology: Reference gene primer amplification gave nucleated cell count estimates. Some clones are missing from TCRdb's copy, which holds only in-frame ones; the method was immunoSEQ multiplex PCR. The V and J calls and clone size are taken from that table; D and trimming were inferred from the DNA. The data show 130,000 to 150,000 clones, with around 84% seen just once and more than 4.5% held by the top ten. Individuals drawn from around 25 US areas were about 18 to 90 years old.

This receptor was taken from a woman in her 50s who had been exposed to COVID-19. Sequencing used PBMCs or T cells enriched from blood (not recorded which). This chain uses TRBV7-2 with TRBJ2-5, with D unclear. The CDR3 nucleotides are TGTGCCAGCACCCGGTCGTTGATGGAGACCCAGTACTTC. It specifies CASTRSLMETQYF.